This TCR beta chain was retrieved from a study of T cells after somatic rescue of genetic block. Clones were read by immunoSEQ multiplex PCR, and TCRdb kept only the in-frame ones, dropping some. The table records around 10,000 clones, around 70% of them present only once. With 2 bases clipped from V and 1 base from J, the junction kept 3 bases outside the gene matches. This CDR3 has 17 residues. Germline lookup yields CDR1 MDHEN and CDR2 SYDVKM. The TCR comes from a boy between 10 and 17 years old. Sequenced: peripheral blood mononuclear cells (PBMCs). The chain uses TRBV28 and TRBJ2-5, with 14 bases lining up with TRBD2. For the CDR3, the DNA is TGTGCCAGCAGTTTAGCTGGACTAGCGGGGGGCCAAGAGACCCAGTACTTC. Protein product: CASSLAGLAGGQETQYF. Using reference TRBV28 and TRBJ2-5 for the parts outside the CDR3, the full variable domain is DVKVTQSSRYLVKRTGEKVFLECVQDMDHENMFWYRQDPGLGLRLIYFSYDVKMKEKGDIPEGYSVSREKKERFSLILESASTNQTSMYLCASSLAGLAGGQETQYFGPGTRLLVL.